Presented here are 31 T cell receptor beta chains from one specimen sequenced in a study of low-dose radiotherapy and immunotherapy resistance in tumors. First-strand cDNA used TRAV- and TRBV-specific primers, covering alpha and beta chains. It was with a constant-region primer and a V-primer adapter that TCRs were amplified over approximately 18 PCR cycles. Via MiXCR, TCRdb re-called the reads, giving one row per CDR3 protein. The sample consists of 95,000 to 100,000 distinct CDR3 sequences, less than 25% of them appearing once. Stated time point: after trial treatment. As to treatment: LDRT plus nivolumab, ipilimumab, low-dose cyclophosphamide and aspirin (RACIN trial). The sequences come from PBMCs, collected after low-dose radiotherapy plus immunotherapy. These receptors were collected from a male donor with prostate cancer.

In its sample, this clonotype was seen many times. J is TRBJ2-5 and V is TRBV19; TRBD1 matches 9 bases. Trimming took 8 bases from V and 5 from J; bases not matched to a gene: 3. CDR3 size: 12 residues. Germline V gene lookup returns CDR1 LNHDA and CDR2 SQIVND (reference sequence). This CDR3 reads CASGTGWETQYF. CDR3 DNA: TGTGCCAGTGGGACAGGGTGGGAGACCCAGTACTTC.

This clonotype appeared many times. The chain employs TRBV20-1 and TRBJ2-6; TRBD2 matches at 7 bases. After removal of 0 bases from V and 0 bases from J, the junction contained 8 bases not matched to a gene. CDR3 length: 18 residues. Germline lookup yields CDR1 DFQATT and CDR2 SNEGSKA (reference sequence). CDR3 region: CSARDQAGRSSGANVLTF. The CDR3 coding sequence is TGCAGTGCTAGAGACCAAGCGGGGAGAAGCTCTGGGGCCAACGTCCTGACTTTC.

This clonotype was seen repeatedly, ten times or more. The J gene is TRBJ2-6, the V gene TRBV9; D may correspond to TRBD1 or TRBD2 (6 bases each). The CDR3 is 18 amino acids. Germline CDR1 is SGDLS and CDR2 is YYNGEE. V lost 2 bases and J lost 1, with 16 bases in between. In DNA form, the CDR3 reads TGTGCCAGCAGCGTCCCTAGGGGGGATCCTTCTGGGGCCAACGTCCTGACTTTC. Protein sequence: CASSVPRGDPSGANVLTF.

This clonotype was seen at least ten times. The chain recombines TRBV29-1 with TRBJ2-1, with 7 bases lining up with TRBD2. The V and J ends lost 1 base and 7 bases, in that order; junction bases with no gene match: 10. The CDR3 loop spans 15 amino acids. CDR1 and CDR2 (germline): SQVTM, ANQGSEA. As DNA, the CDR3 is TGCAGCGTTGAAGGGGAGGGAGCTCGGGGGAATGAGCAGTTCTTC. Its translation is CSVEGEGARGNEQFF.

At least ten counts were recorded for this clonotype. The chain joins TRBV18 to TRBJ1-4; D unclear. V lost 2 bases and J lost 4, with 8 bases in between. The CDR3 has 14 residues. The V gene's germline CDR1 is KGHSH and CDR2 LQKENI. The CDR3 DNA reads as TGTGCCAGCTCACCAACGACCAATAATGAAAAACTGTTTTTT. Protein product: CASSPTTNNEKLFF.

This clonotype was recorded at least ten times. The V gene is TRBV3-1, the J gene TRBJ2-2; 7 positions agree with TRBD2. Germline V CDR1 and CDR2: LGHDT, YNNKEL (reference sequence). The CDR3 is made up of 14 amino acids. Trimming cost V 3 bases and J 5 bases; bases outside gene matches: 3. CDR3 DNA: TGTGCCAGCAGCCACGGGGAGGGTACCGGGGAGCTGTTTTTT. Translated, it gives CASSHGEGTGELFF. The full variable domain, rest sourced from reference TRBV3-1 and TRBJ2-2, is DTAVSQTPKYLVTQMGNDKSIKCEQNLGHDTMYWYKQDSKKFLKIMFSYNNKELIINETVPNRFSPKSPDKAHLNLHINSLELGDSAVYFCASSHGEGTGELFFGEGSRLTVL.

The chain uses TRBV12-3 or TRBV12-4 and TRBJ1-1; TRBD1 matches 10 bases. The V segment lost 6 bases and the J segment 5 bases; nucleotides outside the gene matches: 12. The CDR3 spans 16 residues. CDR3 sequence (DNA): TGTGCCAGCAGACGACCCGACGGACAGGGGGGAACTGAAGCTTTCTTT. Translated, it gives CASRRPDGQGGTEAFF.

This clonotype has a count of ten or more. The V call is TRBV6-2 or TRBV6-3, the J call TRBJ1-1; 8 bases line up with TRBD1. The germline V gene has CDR1 MNHEY and CDR2 SVGEGT. V trimming: 6 bases; J trimming: 6 bases; junction bases outside the gene matches: 9. CDR3 length: 14 residues. The DNA of the CDR3 is TGTGCCAGCAGGACAGGGGCCGCTGGTCCTGAAGCTTTCTTT. Protein sequence: CASRTGAAGPEAFF.

V and J are TRBV11-2 and TRBJ2-1, with TRBD2 as a possible D gene (6 bases). The germline V and J ends were trimmed by 6 bases and 9 bases, with 12 bases remaining between them. Germline CDR1 is SGHAT and CDR2 is FQNNGV. The CDR3 has 12 residues. The CDR3 DNA reads as TGTGCCAGCAGATGGAGGGGTATTGAGCAGTTCTTC. Its translation: CASRWRGIEQFF. The complete variable domain, with remaining parts taken from reference TRBV11-2 and TRBJ2-1, reads EAGVAQSPRYKIIEKRQSVAFWCNPISGHATLYWYQQILGQGPKLLIQFQNNGVVDDSQLPKDRFSAERLKGVDSTLKIQPAKLEDSAVYLCASRWRGIEQFFGPGTRLTVL.

This clonotype came up once. This chain connects TRBV30 to TRBJ2-7, with TRBD1 as a possible D gene (6 bases). V was shortened by 4 bases and J by 3 bases, with 7 bases between the two germline ends. Germline V gives CDR1 GTSNPN, CDR2 SVGIG (reference sequence). The CDR3 loop spans 11 amino acids. The CDR3 coding sequence is TGTGCCTGGAAGGACAGCTACGAGCAGTACTTC. Amino acid sequence: CAWKDSYEQYF.

This clonotype was picked up many times. The chain uses TRBV29-1 and TRBJ2-1, with D unresolved. CDR1 and CDR2 from the germline V gene are SQVTM and ANQGSEA. V shed 6 bases and J shed 6 bases, with 12 bases lying between them. This CDR3 comprises 12 residues. The CDR3 sequence is CSVSPAGNEQFF. The CDR3 DNA reads as TGCAGCGTGTCTCCCGCCGGCAATGAGCAGTTCTTC.

This clonotype was found many times. The V gene is TRBV5-6, the J gene TRBJ2-2, with TRBD2 matching over 9 bases. This CDR3 has 15 residues. Germline assignment: CDR1 SGHDT and CDR2 YYEEEE. V lost 0 bases, J lost 6 bases, and 3 bases stayed unmatched. CDR3 amino acids: CASSLGGGGAGELFF. In nucleotides, the CDR3 is TGTGCCAGCAGCTTGGGCGGCGGGGGGGCCGGGGAGCTGTTTTTT.

There are many counts of this clonotype. The rearrangement links TRBV10-2 to TRBJ1-1; 7 positions match TRBD1. The germline gives CDR1 WSHSY, CDR2 SAAADI. CDR3 length: 14 residues. J gave up 3 bases and V 6 bases, and 7 bases lay outside the gene matches. This CDR3 reads CASSRGSEHTEAFF. Here the CDR3 DNA reads TGCGCCAGCAGCAGGGGGTCGGAGCACACTGAAGCTTTCTTT.

There are many counts of this clonotype. This chain joins TRBV12-3 or TRBV12-4 and TRBJ2-7, with D possibly matching TRBD1 (6 bases). The CDR3 totals 12 residues. Trimming took 6 bases from V and 3 from J, leaving 9 bases between them. In DNA, the CDR3 is TGTGCCAGCAGACTACAGGGCTACGAGCAGTACTTC. Translation: CASRLQGYEQYF.

There are many counts of this clonotype. V is TRBV10-2 and J is TRBJ2-3; D is undetermined. V was clipped by 4 bases and J by 1 base, with 9 bases between them. This CDR3 region has 14 residues. Germline V gene data show CDR1 as WSHSY and CDR2 as SAAADI. The DNA for the CDR3 is TGCGCCAGCAGTGGCGTCTCTGGCACAGATACGCAGTATTTT. The encoded protein is CASSGVSGTDTQYF.

The rearrangement joins TRBV12-3 or TRBV12-4 to TRBJ2-1; either TRBD1 or TRBD2 may fit D (6 bases each). The CDR3 runs 15 residues. With 6 bases removed from V and 4 bases from J, the gap between germline ends came to 16 bases. The DNA of the CDR3 is TGTGCCAGCAGCCTACTAGGGGGGTTATACAATGAGCAGTTCTTC. Its translation: CASSLLGGLYNEQFF.

This clonotype was observed a handful of times. The V and J genes are TRBV5-5 and TRBJ2-1; 11 nucleotides line up with TRBD2. V lost 0 bases to trimming and J lost 7 bases; unmatched junction nucleotides: 3. The germline V gene has CDR1 SGHKS and CDR2 YYEKEE (reference sequence). The CDR3 spans 15 residues. CDR3 region: CASSLGLAGPNEQFF. The CDR3 DNA follows: TGTGCCAGCAGCTTGGGACTAGCGGGGCCAAATGAGCAGTTCTTC.

This clonotype appeared many times. The rearrangement joins TRBV19 to TRBJ1-5; D gene uncertain. Deletions cut 7 bases from V and 6 bases from J, with 16 bases between. The CDR3 length is 14 residues. Germline V gene lookup returns CDR1 LNHDA and CDR2 SQIVND (reference sequence). CDR3 sequence: CASNPTRSGQPQHF. As DNA, the CDR3 is TGTGCCAGTAATCCGACCCGGAGTGGTCAGCCCCAGCATTTT. The variable domain in full, with the rest retrieved from reference TRBV19 and TRBJ1-5, is DGGITQSPKYLFRKEGQNVTLSCEQNLNHDAMYWYRQDPGQGLRLIYYSQIVNDFQKGDIAEGYSVSREKKESFPLTVTSAQKNPTAFYLCASNPTRSGQPQHFGDGTRLSIL.

This clonotype was counted at least ten times. V is TRBV27 and J is TRBJ1-4; maybe TRBD1 (5 bases). The CDR3 has 11 amino acids. Germline V gives CDR1 MNHEY, CDR2 SMNVEV (reference sequence). Trimming shortened V by 3 bases and J by 11 bases, and 7 bases separated the two germline ends. CDR3 in DNA: TGTGCCAGCAGTTTGGGGGATAAACTGTTTTTT. It specifies CASSLGDKLFF.

This clonotype was observed at least ten times. The gene calls are TRBV5-1 and TRBJ1-1, with D maybe TRBD1 (5 bases). Germline-derived CDR1 and CDR2 are SGHRS and YFSETQ. The CDR3 sequence is 15 residues long. V gave up 0 bases and J gave up 3 bases, with 12 bases separating them. CDR3 DNA sequence: TGCGCCAGCAGCTTGGAACGGGGCGGGGACACTGAAGCTTTCTTT. It yields the protein CASSLERGGDTEAFF.

In the case of this clonotype: This likely traces to a read error, being one base from a far larger clone. The gene calls are TRBV7-6 and TRBJ2-5; TRBD2 agrees at 10 bases. V lost 5 bases to trimming and J lost 11 bases; unmatched junction nucleotides: 26. This CDR3 is built from 19 residues. The germline CDR1 and CDR2 sequences are SGHVS and FNYEAQ. The CDR3 nucleotides are TGTGCCAGCAGCCCTCCGGGACTAGCGAGGAAGAGAGGGAAGAGTCCGCAGTACTTC. This gives the protein CASSPPGLARKRGKSPQYF.

In this sample, this clonotype turned up many times. The chain is built from TRBV28 and TRBJ2-5; 7 bases are a match to TRBD2. The V gene end was trimmed by 8 bases and the J gene end by 1 base; junction bases not matched to a gene: 16. Germline V lookup: CDR1 MDHEN, CDR2 SYDVKM. The CDR3 has 17 amino acids. CDR3 DNA sequence: TGTGCCAGCGCGGGAGCTCTGGGGGGAGCCTTCCAAGAGACCCAGTACTTC. This translates into CASAGALGGAFQETQYF.

This clonotype was recorded many times. This chain links TRBV19 with TRBJ2-4; 7 bases align to TRBD1. The ends lost 7 bases at V and 8 bases at J; junction bases unmatched: 5. Per germline, CDR1 LNHDA and CDR2 SQIVND (reference sequence). The CDR3 spans 12 residues. CDR3 sequence reads: CASTGDSDIQYF. CDR3 DNA: TGTGCCAGTACCGGGGACAGCGACATTCAGTACTTC.

This clonotype showed up many times. The chain is built from TRBV7-9 and TRBJ1-5, with D maybe TRBD1 (6 bases). V lost 5 bases and J lost 1, with 9 bases in between. CDR3 length: 14 residues. In germline, CDR1 is SEHNR, CDR2 FQNEAQ (reference sequence). CDR3 region: CASSAGASNQPQHF. CDR3 nucleotides: TGTGCCAGCAGCGCAGGGGCAAGCAATCAGCCCCAGCATTTT.

This clonotype appeared many times. One junction end disagrees with the germline gene, perhaps due to a read error. The chain joins TRBV20-1 to TRBJ2-7; D is unresolved. The CDR3 is 11 amino acids. Germline V gene lookup returns CDR1 DFQATT and CDR2 SNEGSKA (reference sequence). Here the CDR3 DNA reads TGCAGTGCTGCCGCTGAAGGGAAAGCGAACTTC. This translates into CSAAAEGKANF.

This clonotype was seen at least ten times. The rearrangement joins TRBV5-5 to TRBJ1-1; D remains ambiguous. Trimming pared 2 bases from V and 4 bases from J, leaving 12 bases between. The CDR3 is 14 residues long. Germline CDR1 is SGHKS and CDR2 is YYEKEE (reference sequence). The CDR3 reads CASSFGSVGTEAFF. CDR3 DNA sequence: TGTGCCAGCAGCTTTGGATCCGTGGGCACTGAAGCTTTCTTT.

Concerning this clonotype: A read error likely explains this, since a far larger clone differs by one base. The V call is TRBV5-6, the J call TRBJ2-1, with a tentative D call TRBD2 (5 bases). The V end was cut by 1 base, the J end by 10 bases, with 18 bases between. The CDR3 covers 15 residues. Germline-derived CDR1 and CDR2 are SGHDT and YYEEEE. In DNA, the CDR3 is TGTGCCAGCAGCTTGATAGGACTTTCTGACTACGAGCAGTTCTTC. This gives the protein CASSLIGLSDYEQFF.

This clonotype has a count of ten or more. This chain uses TRBV4-1 with TRBJ2-3; possibly TRBD1 or TRBD2 for D (5 bases each). Germline CDR1 reads MGHRA; CDR2 reads YSYEKL. The CDR3 has 16 residues. Between the trimmed V and J ends, which lost 0 bases and 2 bases, there was a span of 12 bases. Here the CDR3 reads CASSQDRGGNTDTQYF. The CDR3 DNA reads as TGCGCCAGCAGCCAAGATCGGGGCGGAAACACAGATACGCAGTATTTT.

This clonotype was seen repeatedly, ten times or more. The gene calls are TRBV23-1 and TRBJ1-4, with D unresolved. TRBV23-1 is an open reading frame whose function is uncertain. This CDR3 region has 13 residues. Trimming left V 0 bases short and J 7 bases short, with 6 bases between. CDR3 sequence (DNA): TGCGCCAGCAGTCAATCGTATAGTGAAAAACTGTTTTTT. As protein: CASSQSYSEKLFF.

This clonotype was counted only a few times. This sequence joins TRBV5-1 and TRBJ2-5, with 12 bases matching TRBD2. The CDR3 is made up of 16 amino acids. CDR1 SGHRS and CDR2 YFSETQ come from the germline V gene. Trimming cost V 3 bases and J 2 bases; bases outside gene matches: 5. The CDR3 here is CASSSGTSGSQETQYF. The DNA of the CDR3 is TGCGCCAGCAGCTCCGGGACTAGCGGGTCTCAAGAGACCCAGTACTTC.

This clonotype has at least ten counts. The rearrangement uses TRBV6-1 and TRBJ2-5, with D tentatively TRBD1 (5 bases). The V gene's germline CDR1 is MNHNS and CDR2 SASEGT. This CDR3 is 15 amino acids long. Trimming shortened V by 6 bases and J by 5 bases, and 19 bases separated the two germline ends. The CDR3 sequence is CASRRQTYLAETQYF. The CDR3 DNA reads TGTGCCAGCAGACGACAGACCTACCTGGCGGAGACCCAGTACTTC.